These T cell receptor beta chains were read from a single sample in a study of CD8 T cells in Susac syndrome. MiXCR was run by TCRdb on the immunoSEQ multiplex PCR reads, yielding one entry per CDR3 protein. The sample consists of 250,000 or so distinct CDR3 sequences, 90% to 95% of them appearing once. Sequencing input: CD4+ T cells from PBMCs. These receptor sequences come from a human donor with multiple sclerosis. Both conserved end residues are part of each CDR3.

CASSLASFTGELFF	TRBJ2-2	TRBV12-3/TRBV12-4
CASSYGAYNEQFF	TRBJ2-1	TRBV6-6
CASSPTPQQLAKNIQYF	TRBJ2-4	TRBV28
CSVDNLGQSTEAFF	TRBJ1-1	TRBV29-1
CASSELRGPYNEQFF	TRBJ2-1	TRBV6-1
CATSDSGLNEKLFF	TRBJ1-4	TRBV24-1
CASSQDQYEQYF	TRBJ2-7	TRBV4-1
CASSQGSGGAPSGANVLTF	TRBJ2-6	TRBV4-1
CASSQVGKNTEAFF	TRBJ1-1	TRBV14
CASSGTPPREFF	TRBJ2-1	TRBV5-6
CASSPLGQGGSLRTEAFF	TRBJ1-1	TRBV28
CASSLEVAGGKETQYF	TRBJ2-5	TRBV5-1
CASSLVGGGYTF	TRBJ1-2	TRBV5-1
CSVVSPDTQYF	TRBJ2-3	TRBV29-1
CASSAWDRGRNTEAFF	TRBJ1-1	TRBV12-3/TRBV12-4
CASSPVSVGGYTF	TRBJ1-2	TRBV14
CASSTTGGVSTGELFF	TRBJ2-2	TRBV28
CASSSGTGLNTEAFF	TRBJ1-1	TRBV5-1
CASSQEGRDHGYTF	TRBJ1-2	TRBV3-1
CASSEGGLADTQYF	TRBJ2-3	TRBV2
CSVTDARGYGYTF	TRBJ1-2	TRBV29-1
CASSAASYEQYF	TRBJ2-7	TRBV2
CASIEGGTNYGYTF	TRBJ1-2	TRBV6-6
CASSLDHGEKLFF	TRBJ1-4	TRBV7-9
CASSGVSYEQYF	TRBJ2-7	TRBV10-2
CASSFGAGGLTDTQYF	TRBJ2-3	TRBV7-9
CSVGQGARNEQFF	TRBJ2-1	TRBV29-1
CATQTGSPGEQYF	TRBJ2-7	TRBV27
CASSAWTGNTEAFF	TRBJ1-1	TRBV9
CASNERHGNSPLHF	TRBJ1-6	TRBV10-2
CASSQDFGQGGYGYTF	TRBJ1-2	TRBV4-2
CASSQDRGSYEQYF	TRBJ2-7	TRBV3-1
CASSFGQGGSDTQYF	TRBJ2-3	TRBV28
CATYRGSAGLISNYGYTF	TRBJ1-2	TRBV6-1
CASSWGGSASGANVLTF	TRBJ2-6	TRBV5-1
CASSLAATGGLNTEAFF	TRBJ1-1	TRBV7-9
CASAAGFNEKLFF	TRBJ1-4	TRBV15
CASSPNTGLGGYTF	TRBJ1-2	TRBV7-6